This T cell receptor (beta chain) emerged from a study of blood T cell repertoires in COVID-19. Looking at the study overall: Samples taken during acute and convalescent COVID-19 were collected in the United States, Italy and Spain.

The assay was immunoSEQ multiplex PCR, and TCRdb's table has in-frame clones only and misses some. Among approximately 270,000 clones, about nine tenths were seen once, and the ten largest hold about 1.7%. The germline gives CDR1 SGHNT, CDR2 YYREEE (reference sequence). The ends were cut back, 3 bases at V and 3 bases at J, with 11 bases in the middle. The CDR3 sequence is 14 residues long. The gene calls are TRBV5-4 and TRBJ2-3, with TRBD2 as a possible D gene (6 bases). The sequenced sample was PBMCs or T cells enriched from blood (not recorded which). The clonotype was recovered from a middle-aged man who had recovered from COVID-19. The CDR3 DNA follows: TGTGCCAGCAGCTCGGGGGACCGGACAGATACGCAGTATTTT. As protein: CASSSGDRTDTQYF. The full variable domain, completed using reference TRBV5-4 and TRBJ2-3, is ETGVTQSPTHLIKTRGQQVTLRCSSQSGHNTVSWYQQALGQGPQFIFQYYREEENGRGNFPPRFSGLQFPNYSSELNVNALELDDSALYLCASSSGDRTDTQYFGPGTRLTVL.